Ten or more counts support the clone carrying this T cell receptor beta chain. Its antigen is unidentified. This specimen comes from a study of T cell repertoires in cytomegalovirus infection. Notes on the study in general: Identification of carriers of CMV plus the relevant HLA was achieved through cumulative public TCR beta family frequency. The ex vivo response was dominated by HLA-C-restricted CMV-specific TCR beta clonotypes.

TCRdb re-derived calls from the reads in MiXCR, one entry per CDR3 protein. The sample holds some 110,000 distinct CDR3 sequences, over 9% seen once. CDR3 size: 14 residues. The junction had 0 bases not matched to a gene; V was cut back by 2 bases and J by 4 bases. CDR1 is MNHNS, CDR2 SASEGT, per germline. Specimen: PBMCs, sequenced either directly or after in vitro stimulation (not recorded which). This chain connects TRBV6-1 to TRBJ2-3, with 10 nucleotides matching TRBD2. This receptor was taken from a human donor in good health (CMV status not recorded). Some clones in this sample may be carry-over from other donors' samples. CDR3 sequence: CASSELAGADTQYF. CDR3 sequence (DNA): TGTGCCAGCAGTGAACTAGCGGGAGCAGATACGCAGTATTTT.